Presented here are 16 T cell receptor beta chains from one specimen sequenced in a study of T cell responses to AZD1222 COVID-19 vaccine. Repertoires were generated with immunoSEQ multiplex PCR, while TCRdb's copy carries only in-frame clones and drops some. The table records 170,000 or so clones, over 75% of them present only once. The starting material was peripheral blood, obtained on day 0 of AZD1222 vaccination. Receptors originate from an adult in good health.

The rearrangement uses TRBV19 and TRBJ1-1, with 7 bases that match TRBD1. This CDR3 has 13 residues. V lost 6 bases to trimming and J lost 5 bases; unmatched junction nucleotides: 6. Germline V CDR1 and CDR2: LNHDA, SQIVND (reference sequence). CDR3 sequence: CASRTGTVTEAFF. CDR3 DNA: TGTGCCAGTAGGACAGGGACGGTGACTGAAGCTTTCTTT. Supplemented by reference TRBV19 and TRBJ1-1, the full variable domain reads DGGITQSPKYLFRKEGQNVTLSCEQNLNHDAMYWYRQDPGQGLRLIYYSQIVNDFQKGDIAEGYSVSREKKESFPLTVTSAQKNPTAFYLCASRTGTVTEAFFGQGTRLTVV.

This chain joins TRBV5-1 and TRBJ2-7; D assignment may be TRBD1 or TRBD2 (6 bases each). The V gene's germline CDR1 is SGHRS and CDR2 YFSETQ. There are 14 residues in the CDR3. Trimming took 0 bases from V and 6 from J, leaving 13 bases between them. As DNA, the CDR3 is TGCGCCAGCAGCTTGGGGGGGGCTGGCGGCGAGCAGTACTTC. Translating gives CASSLGGAGGEQYF.

This clone was counted once. The chain combines TRBV5-1 with TRBJ2-3; 10 bases agree with TRBD1. Germline-derived CDR1 and CDR2 are SGHRS and YFSETQ. V lost 6 bases, J lost 5 bases, and 3 bases stayed unmatched. There are 13 residues in the CDR3. CDR3: CASMTGGLDTQYF. DNA for the CDR3: TGCGCCAGCATGACAGGGGGCTTAGATACGCAGTATTTT. Full variable domain (outside the CDR3, taken from reference TRBV5-1 and TRBJ2-3): KAGVTQTPRYLIKTRGQQVTLSCSPISGHRSVSWYQQTPGQGLQFLFEYFSETQRNKGNFPGRFSGRQFSNSRSEMNVSTLELGDSALYLCASMTGGLDTQYFGPGTRLTVL.

The V and J genes are TRBV10-1 and TRBJ2-7; 8 bases are shared with TRBD1. The V gene end was trimmed by 0 bases and the J gene end by 12 bases; junction bases not matched to a gene: 13. Germline assignment: CDR1 WNHNN and CDR2 SYGVQD (reference sequence). The CDR3 contains 15 residues. CDR3 nucleotide sequence: TGCGCCAGCAGTGAGTCTTGGGCACACAGGGGGTCCATGTACTTC. Encoded protein: CASSESWAHRGSMYF.

The chain couples TRBV7-8 to TRBJ1-2, with D possibly being TRBD1 (6 bases). The CDR3 totals 13 residues. V gave up 4 bases and J gave up 7 bases, with 13 bases separating them. CDR1 and CDR2 from the germline V gene are SGHVS and FQNEAQ. CDR3 sequence reads: CASSSTGTAGYTF. The CDR3 bases are TGTGCCAGCAGCTCGACAGGTACGGCTGGCTACACCTTC.

This sequence joins TRBV9 and TRBJ2-2, with D tentatively TRBD1 (6 bases). CDR3 size: 17 residues. The V gene's germline CDR1 is SGDLS and CDR2 YYNGEE. Trimming removed 3 bases from V and 5 bases from J, with 20 bases in between. The CDR3 nucleotides are TGTGCCAGCAGCGCTTCTTCAGGGGCGCGAGGGACCGGGGAGCTGTTTTTT. As protein: CASSASSGARGTGELFF.

The chain uses TRBV7-8 and TRBJ1-2; D might be TRBD1 (6 bases). Germline lookup yields CDR1 SGHVS and CDR2 FQNEAQ. V lost 3 bases and J lost 8, with 19 bases in between. This CDR3 is built from 15 residues. Written as DNA, the CDR3 is TGTGCCAGCAGCTTGGGCAATGGGGGACAAAGCGGCTACACCTTC. This codes for CASSLGNGGQSGYTF. Looking up the rest from reference TRBV7-8 and TRBJ1-2 gives the full variable domain: GAGVSQSPRYKVAKRGQDVALRCDPISGHVSLFWYQQALGQGPEFLTYFQNEAQLDKSGLPSDRFFAERPEGSVSTLKIQRTQQEDSAVYLCASSLGNGGQSGYTFGSGTRLTVV.

V gene TRBV2 combines with J gene TRBJ2-2, with D possibly being TRBD1 or TRBD2 (5 bases each). The CDR3 spans 15 residues. Germline assignment: CDR1 SNHLY and CDR2 FYNNEI. Trimming shortened V by 6 bases and J by 3 bases, and 14 bases separated the two germline ends. CDR3 protein: CASRGVPSDTGELFF. CDR3 nucleotide sequence: TGTGCCAGCAGGGGGGTCCCATCGGACACCGGGGAGCTGTTTTTT. The full variable domain, completed using reference TRBV2 and TRBJ2-2, is EPEVTQTPSHQVTQMGQEVILRCVPISNHLYFYWYRQILGQKVEFLVSFYNNEISEKSEIFDDQFSVERPDGSNFTLKIRSTKLEDSAMYFCASRGVPSDTGELFFGEGSRLTVL.

This chain connects TRBV6-6 to TRBJ1-1; D is unclear. The V gene's germline CDR1 is MNHNY and CDR2 SVGAGI (reference sequence). The V end lost 7 bases, the J end lost 1 base, and 7 bases lay between the germline ends. The CDR3 contains 12 residues. The CDR3 region has the DNA TGTGCCAGCACCCCGGGGAACACTGAAGCTTTCTTT. Translating it yields CASTPGNTEAFF.

This clone has just a few counts. The rearrangement uses TRBV27 and TRBJ2-1, with D possibly being TRBD1 (5 bases). The V end was cut by 5 bases, the J end by 2 bases, with 10 bases between. CDR1 is MNHEY and CDR2 is SMNVEV in the germline V gene (reference sequence). This CDR3 spans 14 amino acids. This CDR3 reads CASSTRQPYNEQFF. CDR3 in DNA: TGTGCCAGCAGTACTCGACAGCCCTACAATGAGCAGTTCTTC.

This chain uses TRBV27 with TRBJ2-7; 8 nucleotides agree with TRBD1. Germline CDR1 and CDR2: MNHEY and SMNVEV (reference sequence). Losses at the gene ends were 3 bases for V and 1 base for J; bases not matched to a gene: 2. The CDR3 totals 14 residues. The CDR3 protein is CASSFQGASYEQYF. The CDR3 DNA is TGTGCCAGCAGTTTCCAGGGGGCATCCTACGAGCAGTACTTC.

The gene calls are TRBV5-1 and TRBJ1-2; D might be TRBD1 (6 bases). V lost 2 bases and J lost 7, with 15 bases in between. The germline V gene has CDR1 SGHRS and CDR2 YFSETQ. The CDR3 totals 14 residues. The CDR3 spells CASSLTGKEVGYTF. For the CDR3, the DNA is TGCGCCAGCAGCTTAACAGGGAAGGAGGTTGGCTACACCTTC.

In its sample, this clone was seen once. The V gene is TRBV30, the J gene TRBJ1-2, with 7 nucleotides matching TRBD1. V was pared by 2 bases and J by 8 bases, with 8 bases of the junction left unmatched. This CDR3 is built from 13 residues. The germline gives CDR1 GTSNPN, CDR2 SVGIG (reference sequence). The CDR3 region has the DNA TGTGCCTGGAGTCTTCAGGGGGTAAAAGGCTACACCTTC. Amino acids: CAWSLQGVKGYTF.

The chain has TRBV6-1 and TRBJ1-5, with unresolved D. CDR1 and CDR2 (germline): MNHNS, SASEGT. V was shortened by 1 base and J by 1 base, with 5 bases between the two germline ends. This CDR3 is built from 14 residues. The CDR3 sequence is CASSEVVSNQPQHF. The CDR3 DNA reads as TGTGCCAGCAGTGAAGTCGTAAGCAATCAGCCCCAGCATTTT.

This chain connects TRBV6-5 to TRBJ2-2; unclear D gene. The germline gives CDR1 MNHEY, CDR2 SVGAGI. The CDR3 loop spans 13 amino acids. The V gene lost 3 bases and the J gene lost 5 bases, with 7 bases spanning the gap. This chain's CDR3 is CASSYRPTGELFF. CDR3 nucleotide sequence: TGTGCCAGCAGTTATCGGCCAACCGGGGAGCTGTTTTTT.

The V call is TRBV7-9, the J call TRBJ1-5; a weak D match, TRBD1 (5 bases). The CDR3 spans 16 residues. Germline CDR1 SEHNR, CDR2 FQNEAQ (reference sequence). The germline V and J ends were trimmed by 4 bases and 2 bases, with 15 bases remaining between them. CDR3 bases: TGTGCCAGCAGCTCTTACGCAGGGACGGGCAATCAGCCCCAGCATTTT. This encodes CASSSYAGTGNQPQHF.